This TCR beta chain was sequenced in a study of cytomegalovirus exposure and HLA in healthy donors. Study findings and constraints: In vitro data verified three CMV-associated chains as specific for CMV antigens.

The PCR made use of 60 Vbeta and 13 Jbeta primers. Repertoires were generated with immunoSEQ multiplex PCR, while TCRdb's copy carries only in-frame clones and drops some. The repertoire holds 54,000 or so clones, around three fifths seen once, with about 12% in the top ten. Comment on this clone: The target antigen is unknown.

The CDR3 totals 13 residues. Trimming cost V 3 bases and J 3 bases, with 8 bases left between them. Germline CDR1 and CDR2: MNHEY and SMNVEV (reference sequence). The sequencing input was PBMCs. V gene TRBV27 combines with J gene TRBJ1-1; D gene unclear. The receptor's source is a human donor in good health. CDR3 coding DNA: TGTGCCAGCAGTTTTTTGGGAGACACTGAAGCTTTCTTT. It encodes CASSFLGDTEAFF.